The present TCR beta chain was sequenced within a study of a mutant IDH1 vaccine in newly diagnosed glioma. Study information: Earlier treatment was radiotherapy, temozolomide, or both, with most getting both. Overall study findings and caveats: Top peripheral T cell clonotype shifts appeared unrelated to pseudoprogression. The occurrence of vaccine-induced immune responses was seen in around 93% of patients.

J gave up 4 bases and V 10 bases, and 11 bases lay outside the gene matches. Germline V gene lookup returns CDR1 LNHDA and CDR2 SQIVND (reference sequence). This CDR3 spans 14 amino acids. Time point defined: baseline, week 1 (first vaccination visit). Treatment denoted: pre-vaccination baseline after standard-of-care therapy. The donors' diagnosis was new WHO grade 3 or 4 astrocytoma that was IDH1-mutant and ATRX-lost. Produced via immunoSEQ multiplex PCR; TCRdb's table is partial and in-frame only. This sample carries under 35,000 clones, approximately 90% of them seen once, and the ten largest clones take 4% to 5.5%. A remark on this clone: The antigen is undetermined.

The origin of this receptor is a woman between 40 and 50 years old with glioma. Specimen: PBMCs, collected from a glioma patient treated with radiotherapy, temozolomide or both. The chain recombines TRBV19 with TRBJ1-1; TRBD1 matches 8 bases. The CDR3 is CATKSDRVGTEAFF. The CDR3 nucleotides are TGTGCCACCAAGTCGGACAGGGTGGGCACTGAAGCTTTCTTT. Variable domain in full (rest from reference TRBV19 and TRBJ1-1): DGGITQSPKYLFRKEGQNVTLSCEQNLNHDAMYWYRQDPGQGLRLIYYSQIVNDFQKGDIAEGYSVSREKKESFPLTVTSAQKNPTAFYLCATKSDRVGTEAFFGQGTRLTVV.